One sample yielded the 29 T cell receptor beta chains listed below, sequenced in a study of human T cells and chemical hapten exposure. The time point: patch test 1, 2 weeks after DPC sensitization. Treatment specified: therapeutic diphenylcyclopropenone sensitization with weekly scalp DPC. TCRdb re-called the RACE reads with MiXCR, one entry per CDR3 protein. Here the sample spans under 130,000 distinct CDR3 sequences, approximately 11% being singletons. This material consisted of whole blood, taken in connection with sensitization to the hapten diphenylcyclopropenone (DPC). These receptors came from a woman aged 40 to 50 with alopecia areata. Some clones in this sample may be carry-over from other donors' samples.

At least ten counts were recorded for this clonotype. The chain links TRBV10-3 to TRBJ1-5, with D possibly matching TRBD1 (5 bases). This CDR3 is built from 14 residues. The germline V gene encodes CDR1 ENHRY and CDR2 SYGVKD. Trimming removed 4 bases at V and 3 bases at J, with 10 bases between. Here the CDR3 DNA reads TGTGCCATCAGTGCGGCCAGGGACAATCAGCCCCAGCATTTT. Amino acids: CAISAARDNQPQHF.

The chain is built from TRBV15 and TRBJ2-5; D is perhaps TRBD1 or TRBD2 (5 bases each). The V and J ends lost 0 bases and 4 bases respectively, with 9 bases between them. CDR1 is LNHNV and CDR2 is YYDKDF in the germline V gene (reference sequence). There are 14 residues in the CDR3. The CDR3 is CATSREGTRETQYF. The DNA of the CDR3 is TGTGCCACCAGCAGAGAAGGGACCAGAGAGACCCAGTACTTC.

This clonotype was counted many times. The J gene is TRBJ2-2, the V gene TRBV11-3; D possibly corresponds to TRBD2 (5 bases). V shed 5 bases and J shed 8 bases, with 12 bases lying between them. Germline-derived CDR1 and CDR2 are SGHNT and YENEEA. The length of the CDR3 is 13 residues. The CDR3 here is CASSPSGAGELFF. The CDR3 bases are TGTGCCAGCAGCCCAAGCGGTGCAGGGGAGCTGTTTTTT.

The chain recombines TRBV5-4 with TRBJ2-2; the match to TRBD2 covers 11 bases. With V trimmed by 0 bases and J by 4 bases, 5 bases remained unmatched. The germline V gene has CDR1 SGHNT and CDR2 YYREEE (reference sequence). The CDR3 is 17 residues long. The CDR3 DNA sequence: TGTGCCAGCAGCTTGGAACTAGCGGGAGTTAGCACCGGGGAGCTGTTTTTT. It specifies CASSLELAGVSTGELFF.

The chain joins TRBV5-1 to TRBJ2-2; no clear D. CDR1 is SGHRS, CDR2 YFSETQ, per germline. This CDR3 region has 16 residues. Trimming left V 2 bases short and J 3 bases short, with 14 bases between. The CDR3 loop is CASSFIGNPDTGELFF. The CDR3 DNA follows: TGCGCCAGCAGCTTTATTGGAAACCCGGACACCGGGGAGCTGTTTTTT. The variable domain in full, with the rest retrieved from reference TRBV5-1 and TRBJ2-2, is KAGVTQTPRYLIKTRGQQVTLSCSPISGHRSVSWYQQTPGQGLQFLFEYFSETQRNKGNFPGRFSGRQFSNSRSEMNVSTLELGDSALYLCASSFIGNPDTGELFFGEGSRLTVL.

This clonotype was counted only a few times. V and J are TRBV2 and TRBJ1-3; D unclear. With 6 bases removed from V and 4 bases from J, the gap between germline ends came to 19 bases. Germline CDR1 reads SNHLY; CDR2 reads FYNNEI. The CDR3 is 16 amino acids. The chain's CDR3 is CASRDAYTQLGNTIYF. The CDR3 nucleotides read TGTGCCAGCAGGGATGCCTATACTCAACTCGGAAACACCATATATTTT.

This clonotype appeared many times. The chain links TRBV7-9 to TRBJ1-2, with TRBD1 matching over 9 bases. Germline V lookup: CDR1 SEHNR, CDR2 FQNEAQ (reference sequence). J gave up 6 bases and V 1 base, and 6 bases lay outside the gene matches. The CDR3 is 15 residues long. The CDR3 DNA reads TGTGCCAGCAGCTTAGGTCTCCGGACAGGGGATGGCTACACCTTC. It translates to CASSLGLRTGDGYTF.

This sequence joins TRBV27 and TRBJ1-2; tentatively, D is TRBD1 (6 bases). This CDR3 is 17 amino acids long. The germline V gene has CDR1 MNHEY and CDR2 SMNVEV (reference sequence). The V end was cut by 2 bases, the J end by 0 bases, with 16 bases between. CDR3 residues: CASSLRGQLASNYGYTF. The CDR3, as DNA: TGTGCCAGCAGTTTACGCGGACAGCTGGCGTCTAACTATGGCTACACCTTC.

The J gene is TRBJ1-5, the V gene TRBV19; 8 positions agree with TRBD1. CDR3 size: 15 residues. V shed 7 bases and J 5 bases; nucleotides not matched to a gene: 10. In germline, CDR1 is LNHDA, CDR2 SQIVND (reference sequence). The CDR3 sequence: CASTTGGGRHQPQHF. CDR3 nucleotides: TGTGCCAGTACCACAGGGGGGGGCAGGCATCAGCCCCAGCATTTT.

In its sample, this clonotype was seen many times. The gene calls are TRBV6-5 and TRBJ2-2, with D possibly being TRBD1 or TRBD2 (6 bases each). The V end lost 1 base, the J end lost 0 bases, and 15 bases lay between the germline ends. Germline assignment: CDR1 MNHEY and CDR2 SVGAGI. The CDR3 consists of 18 residues. Here the CDR3 DNA reads TGTGCCAGCAGTTACTGGGCCCCGGGGGCTTCGAACACCGGGGAGCTGTTTTTT. Its translation: CASSYWAPGASNTGELFF.

This clonotype occurred many times. The CDR3 nucleotides read TGTGCCAGCAGTCGACAGGGGGGATATGGCTACACCTTC. It is translated as CASSRQGGYGYTF. The chain links TRBV12-3 or TRBV12-4 to TRBJ1-2; 9 positions agree with TRBD1. V lost 5 bases and J lost 5; bases outside the gene matches: 3. This CDR3 is 13 amino acids long.

This clonotype was seen ten or more times. This chain joins TRBV12-3 or TRBV12-4 and TRBJ1-4; TRBD1 aligns across 11 bases. This CDR3 spans 14 amino acids. V lost 5 bases to trimming and J lost 8 bases; unmatched junction nucleotides: 4. DNA of the CDR3: TGTGCCAGCAGTGGGACAGGGGGAAACGAAAAACTGTTTTTT. Translation: CASSGTGGNEKLFF.

The chain joins TRBV20-1 to TRBJ2-7; D may be TRBD2 (8 bases). The germline gives CDR1 DFQATT, CDR2 SNEGSKA (reference sequence). The V end was cut by 3 bases, the J end by 6 bases, with 27 bases between. The CDR3 extends over 17 amino acids. The CDR3 coding sequence is TGCAGTGCTAGGCTTCCGGGACTAGGTGGCCAGGGGGGCGAGCAGTACTTC. It codes for CSARLPGLGGQGGEQYF.

The rearrangement joins TRBV29-1 to TRBJ2-5, with 7 bases aligning to TRBD2. CDR3 length: 14 residues. The germline V gene has CDR1 SQVTM and CDR2 ANQGSEA. The J segment lost 1 base and the V segment lost 6 bases, leaving 8 bases of the junction unmatched. CDR3 in amino acids: CSVRWGGVQETQYF. In DNA, the CDR3 is TGCAGCGTGCGTTGGGGGGGAGTCCAAGAGACCCAGTACTTC. Supplemented by reference TRBV29-1 and TRBJ2-5, the full variable domain reads SAVISQKPSRDICQRGTSLTIQCQVDSQVTMMFWYRQQPGQSLTLIATANQGSEATYESGFVIDKFPISRPNLTFSTLTVSNMSPEDSSIYLCSVRWGGVQETQYFGPGTRLLVL.

This clonotype was seen many times. The chain recombines TRBV7-9 with TRBJ2-5; 9 positions match TRBD1. Germline-derived CDR1 and CDR2 are SEHNR and FQNEAQ (reference sequence). The CDR3 is 15 amino acids. The V gene end was trimmed by 4 bases and the J gene end by 5 bases; junction bases not matched to a gene: 8. For the CDR3, the DNA is TGTGCCAGCAGCTGGGGGGGACAGGGAGTGGAGACCCAGTACTTC. This encodes CASSWGGQGVETQYF.

V usage is TRBV12-3 or TRBV12-4 and J usage is TRBJ1-3; no firm D call. V was pared by 3 bases and J by 0 bases, with 9 bases between. CDR3 length: 15 amino acids. The CDR3 DNA reads TGTGCCAGCAGTTTGAGGATAGACTCTGGAAACACCATATATTTT. This translates into CASSLRIDSGNTIYF.

Notes on this clonotype: This may be a read error, as it is one base from a much larger clone. The CDR3 loop reads CARSHAPTASGNTIYF. DNA for the CDR3: TGTGCCAGAAGCCATGCCCCGACAGCCTCTGGAAACACCATATATTTT. This chain connects TRBV3-1 to TRBJ1-3; a weak D match, TRBD1 (5 bases). Germline lookup yields CDR1 LGHDT and CDR2 YNNKEL (reference sequence). There are 16 residues in the CDR3. Looking up the rest from reference TRBV3-1 and TRBJ1-3 gives the full variable domain: DTAVSQTPKYLVTQMGNDKSIKCEQNLGHDTMYWYKQDSKKFLKIMFSYNNKELIINETVPNRFSPKSPDKAHLNLHINSLELGDSAVYFCARSHAPTASGNTIYFGEGSWLTVV.

The chain uses TRBV2 and TRBJ1-5; possible D gene TRBD1, 5 bases. The length of the CDR3 is 15 residues. Trimming left V 3 bases short and J 1 base short, with 10 bases between. Germline-derived CDR1 and CDR2 are SNHLY and FYNNEI. This CDR3 is CASSDRGKSNQPQHF. CDR3 DNA: TGTGCCAGCAGTGATCGGGGGAAGAGCAATCAGCCCCAGCATTTT.

This clonotype has at least ten counts. The chain is built from TRBV7-9 and TRBJ1-3, with TRBD1 identical over 11 bases. V was clipped by 4 bases and J by 8 bases; unmatched bases: 7. Germline V gives CDR1 SEHNR, CDR2 FQNEAQ (reference sequence). This CDR3 comprises 15 residues. The CDR3 bases are TGTGCCAGCAGCTACGGACAGGGGGCTTGGTACACCATATATTTT. Its protein is CASSYGQGAWYTIYF. Looking up the rest from reference TRBV7-9 and TRBJ1-3 gives the full variable domain: DTGVSQNPRHKITKRGQNVTFRCDPISEHNRLYWYRQTLGQGPEFLTYFQNEAQLEKSRLLSDRFSAERPKGSFSTLEIQRTEQGDSAMYLCASSYGQGAWYTIYFGEGSWLTVV.

This clonotype showed up just a few times. In nucleotides, the CDR3 is TGCAGTGCTAGAGTTCGAGCGGGAAGCTCCTACAATGAGCAGTTCTTC. Protein sequence: CSARVRAGSSYNEQFF. The genes are TRBV20-1 and TRBJ2-1, with TRBD2 matching 7 bases. Unmatched junction bases numbered 6, after V lost 1 base and J lost 0 bases. This CDR3 is 16 amino acids long. Germline V CDR1 and CDR2: DFQATT, SNEGSKA (reference sequence).

This clonotype has a count of ten or more. The gene calls are TRBV20-1 and TRBJ2-1; 15 nucleotides align to TRBD2. J was trimmed by 9 bases and V by 2 bases; bases with no gene match: 5. The germline CDR1 and CDR2 sequences are DFQATT and SNEGSKA (reference sequence). The CDR3 has 15 amino acids. CDR3 region: CSARLPGLAGGEQFF. In DNA form, the CDR3 reads TGCAGTGCTAGATTGCCGGGACTAGCGGGGGGTGAGCAGTTCTTC.

There are a few counts of this clonotype. The rearrangement uses TRBV28 and TRBJ2-7, with D unclear. V shed 4 bases and J shed 2 bases, with 6 bases lying between them. The germline CDR1 and CDR2 sequences are MDHEN and SYDVKM. This CDR3 contains 12 residues. CDR3 sequence reads: CASSYSTYEQYF. The CDR3 DNA reads TGTGCCAGCAGTTATTCCACCTACGAGCAGTACTTC.

This clonotype was picked up a small number of times. The chain couples TRBV6-1 to TRBJ1-5, with D uncertain. Germline V gene sequence: CDR1 MNHNS, CDR2 SASEGT. This CDR3 is 13 amino acids long. Trimming left V 2 bases short and J 7 bases short, with 9 bases between. In nucleotides, the CDR3 is TGTGCCAGCAGTGAATCCGAGTTGCAGCCCCAGCATTTT. This sequence encodes CASSESELQPQHF.

This clonotype was counted at least ten times. The CDR3: CASSETGATEAFF. The DNA of the CDR3 is TGTGCCAGCAGCGAGACAGGGGCCACTGAAGCTTTCTTT. J is TRBJ1-1 and V is TRBV9, with 8 bases that match TRBD1. With 3 bases clipped from V and 4 bases from J, the junction kept 2 bases outside the gene matches. This CDR3 is 13 amino acids long. CDR1 SGDLS and CDR2 YYNGEE come from the germline V gene. Full variable domain (rest looked up from reference TRBV9 and TRBJ1-1): DSGVTQTPKHLITATGQRVTLRCSPRSGDLSVYWYQQSLDQGLQFLIQYYNGEERAKGNILERFSAQQFPDLHSELNLSSLELGDSALYFCASSETGATEAFFGQGTRLTVV.

The chain is built from TRBV12-5 and TRBJ1-2; the D gene is possibly TRBD1 (5 bases). The CDR3 extends over 14 amino acids. Trimming removed 1 base at V and 1 base at J, with 7 bases between. CDR1 and CDR2 (germline): LGHNT, FRNRAP. Here the CDR3 reads CASGLGQNNYGYTF. For the CDR3, the DNA is TGTGCTAGTGGTTTGGGACAGAATAACTATGGCTACACCTTC. Drawing the rest from reference TRBV12-5 and TRBJ1-2, the complete variable domain is DARVTQTPRHKVTEMGQEVTMRCQPILGHNTVFWYRQTMMQGLELLAYFRNRAPLDDSGMPKDRFSAEMPDATLATLKIQPSEPRDSAVYFCASGLGQNNYGYTFGSGTRLTVV.

The V call is TRBV7-2, the J call TRBJ1-2; 7 positions agree with TRBD1. The V gene's germline CDR1 is SGHTA and CDR2 FQGNSA. With 1 base clipped from V and 2 bases from J, the junction kept 4 bases outside the gene matches. The CDR3 has 15 residues. The CDR3 spells CASSLGTGPNYGYTF. The CDR3, as DNA: TGTGCCAGCAGCTTAGGGACAGGACCCAACTATGGCTACACCTTC.

A note on this clonotype: A clone one base away is much larger, so this may be a read error. The V call is TRBV4-1, the J call TRBJ2-5; D ambiguous. The CDR3 loop spans 16 amino acids. Germline V gene data show CDR1 as MGHRA and CDR2 as YSYEKL. The CDR3 loop is CASSQEGNSRVKTRYF. The DNA for the CDR3 is TGCGCCAGCAGCCAAGAAGGAAACTCCCGGGTAAAGACCCGGTACTTC.

This clonotype was detected ten times or more. The V and J genes are TRBV6-1 and TRBJ1-4; possible D gene TRBD1, 6 bases. Trimming took 7 bases from V and 6 from J, leaving 15 bases between them. The CDR3 extends over 14 amino acids. Per the germline V gene, CDR1 is MNHNS and CDR2 is SASEGT. The CDR3, as DNA: TGTGCCAGCACTCGGGGGGCGGCGGATGAAAAACTGTTTTTT. Translating gives CASTRGAADEKLFF.

This clonotype has a count of ten or more. The rearrangement joins TRBV7-9 to TRBJ1-2; 8 bases align to TRBD1. The CDR3 runs to 16 residues. Losses at the gene ends were 5 bases for V and 3 bases for J; bases not matched to a gene: 11. The germline V gene has CDR1 SEHNR and CDR2 FQNEAQ (reference sequence). The CDR3 sequence: CASSTQDRGNYYGYTF. The CDR3 region has the DNA TGTGCCAGCAGCACGCAAGACAGGGGTAATTACTATGGCTACACCTTC.